This TCR beta chain was identified in a study of blood T cells in healthy people across ages. Per the germline V gene, CDR1 is MNHEY and CDR2 is SVGAGI. The CDR3 extends over 14 amino acids. V dropped 2 bases and J dropped 3 bases, with 8 bases sitting between them. This clonotype appeared a few times. A second PCR, run for about 7 to 11 cycles, used a sample-barcoded 5' primer plus a J-beta primer mix. Using its own MiXCR run on the 5' RACE reads, TCRdb lists one record per CDR3 protein. The table shows about 560,000 distinct CDR3 sequences, with approximately 26% occurring only once. In addition, the sample was reused for a study of T cells of mothers and their children.

The TCR sequence derives from a boy younger than 10 in good health. The chain recombines TRBV6-5 with TRBJ1-5; D perhaps matches TRBD1 (5 bases). The sequenced sample consisted of blood. The CDR3, as DNA: TGTGCCAGCAGTTACCAGGGTGACAATCAGCCCCAGCATTTT. Translated, it gives CASSYQGDNQPQHF.